These 13 T cell receptor beta chains were all obtained from the same sample, sequenced in a study of CD8+ T cells in alopecia areata. RNA was isolated and reverse transcribed to cDNA, the sequencing template. Libraries were prepared by immunoSEQ multiplex PCR; TCRdb keeps only in-frame clonotypes and omits some of them. The sample lists 130,000 to 150,000 clones; roughly four fifths were seen once. Specified treatment: oral pan-JAK inhibitor, 5-10 mg twice daily. The sequencing here drew on CD8+ T cells sorted from blood, taken at week 4, from a patient treated with tofacitinib. All receptors derive from a human donor with alopecia areata.

The chain links TRBV7-9 to TRBJ1-1; no reliable D call. The CDR3 is 13 residues long. V was pared by 4 bases and J by 5 bases, with 11 bases between. Per germline, CDR1 SEHNR and CDR2 FQNEAQ (reference sequence). CDR3 protein: CASSSLWTTEAFF. The CDR3 DNA reads as TGTGCCAGCAGCTCTCTTTGGACTACTGAAGCTTTCTTT.

The sample holds one count of this clone. The chain is built from TRBV5-4 and TRBJ2-7, with D unclear. The CDR3 totals 14 residues. Between the trimmed V and J ends, which lost 4 bases and 1 base, there was a span of 12 bases. Per germline, CDR1 SGHNT and CDR2 YYREEE (reference sequence). The DNA for the CDR3 is TGTGCCAGCAGCCGCCAGGACCTATCCTACGAGCAGTACTTC. It is translated as CASSRQDLSYEQYF.

CDR3 in DNA: TGTGCCAGCAGCTTCGGCGGGGGGACAGTTCTTCCCGTGGAGCAGTACTTC. Translation: CASSFGGGTVLPVEQYF. J is TRBJ2-7 and V is TRBV5-4, with D perhaps matching TRBD2 (8 bases). Germline CDR1 is SGHNT and CDR2 is YYREEE (reference sequence). The germline V and J ends were trimmed by 2 bases and 7 bases, with 25 bases remaining between them. The CDR3 is made up of 17 amino acids.

This chain uses TRBV4-3 with TRBJ2-3; 8 positions match TRBD2. The CDR3 has 17 residues. Germline values: CDR1 LGHNA, CDR2 YSLEER. V lost 4 bases to trimming and J lost 3 bases; unmatched junction nucleotides: 12. Here the CDR3 reads CASSPLAMGGGTDTQYF. CDR3 coding DNA: TGCGCCAGCAGCCCCCTGGCTATGGGCGGGGGGACAGATACGCAGTATTTT.

This clone has a handful of counts. The V call is TRBV7-9, the J call TRBJ2-7; tentatively, D is TRBD2 (5 bases). This CDR3 has 12 residues. Trimming took 4 bases from V and 5 from J, leaving 9 bases between them. Germline CDR1 SEHNR, CDR2 FQNEAQ (reference sequence). The CDR3, as DNA: TGTGCCAGCAGCTCCCCCGGGGACGAGCAGTACTTC. Translating it yields CASSSPGDEQYF.

The genes are TRBV19 and TRBJ1-4, with D hard to call. In germline, CDR1 is LNHDA, CDR2 SQIVND (reference sequence). The ends were cut back, 7 bases at V and 0 bases at J, with 3 bases in the middle. The CDR3 is made up of 12 amino acids. The CDR3 DNA follows: TGTGCCAGTACCTCAACTAATGAAAAACTGTTTTTT. It translates to CASTSTNEKLFF.

The V gene is TRBV28, the J gene TRBJ2-1, with 7 bases matching TRBD2. With 2 bases clipped from V and 10 bases from J, the junction kept 8 bases outside the gene matches. This CDR3 comprises 14 residues. The V gene's germline CDR1 is MDHEN and CDR2 SYDVKM. CDR3 bases: TGTGCCAGCAGTTTACTAGGACTAGTAGTAGAGCAGTTCTTC. It codes for CASSLLGLVVEQFF.

This chain uses TRBV29-1 with TRBJ1-2; TRBD1 matches at 8 bases. CDR1 is SQVTM, CDR2 ANQGSEA, per germline. V lost 7 bases to trimming and J lost 1 base; unmatched junction nucleotides: 5. The CDR3 spans 13 residues. The CDR3 loop reads CSAIQGDNYGYTF. Here the CDR3 DNA reads TGCAGCGCAATACAGGGGGATAACTATGGCTACACCTTC.

This chain links TRBV2 with TRBJ2-4; TRBD2 matches 13 bases. This CDR3 is 17 amino acids long. Trimming cost V 7 bases and J 0 bases; bases outside gene matches: 6. The germline V gene encodes CDR1 SNHLY and CDR2 FYNNEI. CDR3 bases: TGTGCCAGCAACGGACTAGCGGGGGACCTAGCCAAAAACATTCAGTACTTC. Translation: CASNGLAGDLAKNIQYF. The full variable domain, with the rest looked up from reference TRBV2 and TRBJ2-4, is EPEVTQTPSHQVTQMGQEVILRCVPISNHLYFYWYRQILGQKVEFLVSFYNNEISEKSEIFDDQFSVERPDGSNFTLKIRSTKLEDSAMYFCASNGLAGDLAKNIQYFGAGTRLSVL.

CDR3 DNA: TGTGCCAGCAGCTTAGAATCAATAGTCGGGACAGGGGCCTACGAGCAGTACTTC. Encoded protein: CASSLESIVGTGAYEQYF. This chain joins TRBV7-6 and TRBJ2-7; TRBD1 matches 10 bases. V was pared by 1 base and J by 2 bases, with 11 bases of the junction left unmatched. Germline V lookup: CDR1 SGHVS, CDR2 FNYEAQ. This CDR3 spans 18 amino acids.

The chain couples TRBV29-1 to TRBJ2-7; D uncertain. The CDR3 has 13 residues. Germline-derived CDR1 and CDR2 are SQVTM and ANQGSEA. Deletions cut 5 bases from V and 2 bases from J, with 13 bases between. CDR3 residues: CSVRLPPTYEQYF. In DNA, the CDR3 is TGCAGCGTTCGGCTACCGCCTACCTACGAGCAGTACTTC.

The V call is TRBV4-1, the J call TRBJ2-7; 10 bases line up with TRBD2. Looked up from germline, CDR1 is MGHRA and CDR2 is YSYEKL. This CDR3 has 17 residues. V shed 0 bases and J 3 bases; nucleotides not matched to a gene: 8. CDR3 bases: TGCGCCAGCAGCCAAGATCTAACTAGCGGGGTCTTCTACGAGCAGTACTTC. This codes for CASSQDLTSGVFYEQYF.

This chain joins TRBV7-8 and TRBJ2-5; D may be TRBD2 (6 bases). CDR1 and CDR2 from the germline V gene are SGHVS and FQNEAQ. The CDR3 is 15 amino acids. Trimming removed 5 bases from V and 4 bases from J, with 17 bases in between. The CDR3 region is CASSPPGTSRETQYF. CDR3 bases: TGTGCCAGCAGCCCCCCCGGGACTTCCCGAGAGACCCAGTACTTC. The full variable domain, in which reference TRBV7-8 and TRBJ2-5 provide the parts outside the CDR3, is GAGVSQSPRYKVAKRGQDVALRCDPISGHVSLFWYQQALGQGPEFLTYFQNEAQLDKSGLPSDRFFAERPEGSVSTLKIQRTQQEDSAVYLCASSPPGTSRETQYFGPGTRLLVL.